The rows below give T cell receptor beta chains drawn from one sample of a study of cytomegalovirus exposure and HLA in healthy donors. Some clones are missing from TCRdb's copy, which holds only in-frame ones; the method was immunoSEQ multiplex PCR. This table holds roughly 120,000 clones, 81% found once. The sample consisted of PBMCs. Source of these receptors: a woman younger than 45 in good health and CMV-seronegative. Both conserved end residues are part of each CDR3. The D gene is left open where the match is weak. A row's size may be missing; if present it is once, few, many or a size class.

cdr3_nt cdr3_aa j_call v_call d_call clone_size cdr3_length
TGTGCCAGCAGTGAAGCCGGCACGCCGGGGTACTATGGCTACACCTTC CASSEAGTPGYYGYTF TRBJ1-2 TRBV6-1 NA NA 16
TGTGCCAGCAGTGACTCTGGACAAGCCAATGAGCAGTTCTTC CASSDSGQANEQFF TRBJ2-1 TRBV6-4 NA NA 14
TGCAGCGTTGATCTACTAGCGGGAGTGAGCTCCTACAATGAGCAGTTCTTC CSVDLLAGVSSYNEQFF TRBJ2-1 TRBV29-1 TRBD2 NA 17
TGCAGCGTTGAAGTGCGCAGGAGACTGGGGGGGCAGTACTTC CSVEVRRRLGGQYF TRBJ2-7 TRBV29-1 NA NA 14
TGTGCCAGCAGCTTGCGCTCGGGGTTCCAAGAGACCCAGTACTTC CASSLRSGFQETQYF TRBJ2-5 TRBV5-6 NA NA 15
TGCGCCAGCAGCCAAGAGGGACTCGAAGAGACCCAGTACTTC CASSQEGLEETQYF TRBJ2-5 TRBV4-1 NA NA 14
TGTGCCAGCAGCTTAGGGCTTCGGACAGACACTGAAGCTTTCTTT CASSLGLRTDTEAFF TRBJ1-1 TRBV11-2 NA NA 15
TGTGCCAGCAGCCGACAGGGATCTTCCTACGAGCAGTACTTC CASSRQGSSYEQYF TRBJ2-7 TRBV27 TRBD1 NA 14
TGCGCCAGCAGCTTGACTAGCGGTGAGCTACGGGAGCAGTACTTC CASSLTSGELREQYF TRBJ2-7 TRBV5-1 TRBD2 NA 15
TGCGCCAGCAGCTTGGTTCCTCCGGGACTAGCGGGAGAGAATGAGCAGTTCTTC CASSLVPPGLAGENEQFF TRBJ2-1 TRBV5-1 TRBD2 few 18
TGTGCCAGCAGTTTTGGGGGGAACGGCAAAAACATTCAGTACTTC CASSFGGNGKNIQYF TRBJ2-4 TRBV28 NA few 15
TGTGCCAGCAGTTTTGGGGGGAGCACGTATAATGAGCAGTTCTTC CASSFGGSTYNEQFF TRBJ2-1 TRBV27 NA NA 15
TGTGCCAGCAGTTTTTCCACTTCTGGAAACACCATATATTTT CASSFSTSGNTIYF TRBJ1-3 TRBV28 NA NA 14
TGTGCCAGCAGCCTAAGGACAGGGAGCAACTATGGCTACACCTTC CASSLRTGSNYGYTF TRBJ1-2 TRBV5-5 TRBD1 NA 15
TGTGCCAGCAGCACTCAGGGAGGGAAAAACTATGGCTACACCTTC CASSTQGGKNYGYTF TRBJ1-2 TRBV7-9 NA NA 15
TGCGCCAGCAGTGAGGGACAGGGAAACACCATATATTTT CASSEGQGNTIYF TRBJ1-3 TRBV10-2 NA NA 13
TGCGCCAGCAGCTTTGTGGGACTAGCGAGTCAAGAGACCCAGTACTTC CASSFVGLASQETQYF TRBJ2-5 TRBV5-1 TRBD2 NA 16
TGTGCCAGCAGTTTAAGGTGGGACAGGGGTGGCCGACAGCCCCAGCATTTT CASSLRWDRGGRQPQHF TRBJ1-5 TRBV27 TRBD1 NA 17
TGTGCCAGCCCCTCATCCGGGACAAATTATGGCTACACCTTC CASPSSGTNYGYTF TRBJ1-2 TRBV7-9 NA NA 14
TGCGCCAGCAGTGACCCCTATAACCACGAGCAGTACTTC CASSDPYNHEQYF TRBJ2-7 TRBV10-1 NA NA 13
TGTGCCAGCACTCCTATAGGGACGGGACAGAACGAGCTGCCCTTC CASTPIGTGQNELPF TRBJ1-2 TRBV28 TRBD1 NA 15
TGCGCCAGCAGCTTGCAGCAGGGCAGCTCCTACGAGCAGTACTTC CASSLQQGSSYEQYF TRBJ2-7 TRBV5-1 NA NA 15
TGTGCCAGCATACGTCACAGGGCCCTCTCCTACAATGAGCAGTTCTTC CASIRHRALSYNEQFF TRBJ2-1 TRBV2 NA NA 16
TGTGCCAGCAGTTTGAGCGGGGGCCTAACCTACGAGCAGTACTTC CASSLSGGLTYEQYF TRBJ2-7 TRBV28 TRBD2 NA 15
TGTGCCAGCGGTCGGGGGGCATATCAGCCCCAGCATTTT CASGRGAYQPQHF TRBJ1-5 TRBV28 NA NA 13
TGTGCCAGCAGTGGGGGGGGACAGGGCCCGAATCAGCCCCAGCATTTT CASSGGGQGPNQPQHF TRBJ1-5 TRBV27 TRBD1 NA 16
TGTGCCAGCAACCTCGGGGGTTCTGAAGCTTTCTTT CASNLGGSEAFF TRBJ1-1 TRBV6-1 NA NA 12
TGTGCCAGCAGTGAGAGACTCTCCTACGAGCAGTACTTC CASSERLSYEQYF TRBJ2-7 TRBV2 NA NA 13
TGTGCCAGTAGTATAGATCGTAAAGCGGTTTATAACGAGCAGTACTTC CASSIDRKAVYNEQYF TRBJ2-7 TRBV19 NA NA 16
TGCACCAGCAGCCAAGAAGGACAGGGGGCAAACGAGCAGTACTTC CTSSQEGQGANEQYF TRBJ2-7 TRBV4-1 TRBD1 NA 15
TGCGCCAGCAGCATCGGGACTAGCGGGAGCGGCGGGGAGCTGTTTTTT CASSIGTSGSGGELFF TRBJ2-2 TRBV5-1 TRBD2 NA 16
TGTGCCAGCAGACAGACTAGCGGGAGGCTCGCGAACACCGGGGAGCTGTTTTTT CASRQTSGRLANTGELFF TRBJ2-2 TRBV2 TRBD2 NA 18
TGCGCCAGCAGTCCTCGGGGGGGATCCTACAATGAGCAGTTCTTC CASSPRGGSYNEQFF TRBJ2-1 TRBV10-1 TRBD2 NA 15
TGCGCCAGCAGCTTGGTTGCAGGGGGAATGGGTTTCGACACCGGGGAGCTGTTTTTT CASSLVAGGMGFDTGELFF TRBJ2-2 TRBV5-1 TRBD1 NA 19
TGTGCCAGTAGCCTTCTCACCGGGGAGCTGTTTTTT CASSLLTGELFF TRBJ2-2 TRBV19 NA few 12
TGCGCCAGCAGCTTGACAGGAAGGGGATCCTACGAGCAGTACTTC CASSLTGRGSYEQYF TRBJ2-7 TRBV5-1 NA NA 15
TGCGCCAGCAGCTTGCACCTACCGGGACTCATGGACTCCTACAATGAGCAGTTCTTC CASSLHLPGLMDSYNEQFF TRBJ2-1 TRBV5-1 NA NA 19
TGTGCCAGCATGAACAGATACAATGAGCAGTTCTTC CASMNRYNEQFF TRBJ2-1 TRBV25-1 NA NA 12
TGCGCCAGCAGCCAAGATAGGGGCAGGCGCTCATCTGGCTACACCTTC CASSQDRGRRSSGYTF TRBJ1-2 TRBV4-1 NA once 16
TGCGCCAGCAGTGAGTCTAGGGGCTACAATGAGCAGTTCTTC CASSESRGYNEQFF TRBJ2-1 TRBV10-2 NA NA 14
TGTGCCAGCAGGGCTAGCGGGAAGGAGGAGCAGTTCTTC CASRASGKEEQFF TRBJ2-1 TRBV6-6 TRBD2 NA 13
TGCGCCAGCAGCTACCAGGAAAGCACAGATACGCAGTATTTT CASSYQESTDTQYF TRBJ2-3 TRBV5-1 NA once 14
TGTGCCAGCAGCTTAGGGACTAGCGGGAGGGCCTTTGAGCAGTACTTC CASSLGTSGRAFEQYF TRBJ2-7 TRBV11-2 TRBD2 NA 16
TGCGCCAGCAGATTCCGGGACAGCCGAAATGGCTACACCTTC CASRFRDSRNGYTF TRBJ1-2 TRBV10-1 TRBD1 NA 14
TGTGCCAGCTCACCTTCCGAGACGGGGAATGGGGACGAGCAGTACTTC CASSPSETGNGDEQYF TRBJ2-7 TRBV18 NA few 16
TGTGCCAGCAGTTCCCCGGGACTAGAGATGGAGACCCAGTACTTC CASSSPGLEMETQYF TRBJ2-5 TRBV6-5 TRBD2 NA 15
TGTGCCAGCAGCTGGACTAGCGGGAGTTACAATGAGCAGTTCTTC CASSWTSGSYNEQFF TRBJ2-1 TRBV7-2 TRBD2 once 15
TGTGCCAGCAGTAGGGACAGGGGGTTCTACAATGAGCAGTTCTTC CASSRDRGFYNEQFF TRBJ2-1 TRBV28 TRBD1 NA 15
TGTGCTAGCAGCTCCGGGAGTTCAGGGGCCAACGTCCTGACTTTC CASSSGSSGANVLTF TRBJ2-6 TRBV7-7 NA few 15
TGCGCCAGCAGCGGGTTGGCGGGAGGGTCCTACAATGAGCAGTTCTTC CASSGLAGGSYNEQFF TRBJ2-1 TRBV5-1 TRBD2 few 16
TGTGCCAGCAGCTTAAACCCCCCAGGGGGCAACACTGAAGCTTTCTTT CASSLNPPGGNTEAFF TRBJ1-1 TRBV11-2 TRBD1 few 16
TGTGCCAGTAGGACTAGCGGGAGGGCCACAGATACGCAGTATTTT CASRTSGRATDTQYF TRBJ2-3 TRBV19 TRBD2 once 15
TGTGCCAGCAGCCTGACAGGGGGTGGCAATCAGCCCCAGCATTTT CASSLTGGGNQPQHF TRBJ1-5 TRBV6-5 TRBD1 NA 15
TGCGCCAGCAGCCCGGGACTAGCCCGAGAGACCCAGTACTTC CASSPGLARETQYF TRBJ2-5 TRBV5-1 TRBD2 NA 14
TGTGCCAGCAGCTTACAAGCGAGGAGCTCCTACAATGAGCAGTTCTTC CASSLQARSSYNEQFF TRBJ2-1 TRBV7-8 NA NA 16
TGTGCCAGCAGTGGCGGGACTCGACATCTGTTTTTTGATGAGCAGTTCTTC CASSGGTRHLFFDEQFF TRBJ2-1 TRBV6-4 NA NA 17
TGCAGCGTCGAATCCCCGGGCGGGAGTGGCTCCGGGGAGCTGTTTTTT CSVESPGGSGSGELFF TRBJ2-2 TRBV29-1 TRBD2 NA 16
TGCAGTGCTAGCAGCTACGAGCAGTACTTC CSASSYEQYF TRBJ2-7 TRBV20-1 NA NA 10